A selection of T cell receptor beta chains follows, all from one sample in a study of graft-versus-host responses after intestinal transplantation. TCRdb's table, derived via immunoSEQ multiplex PCR, lists solely in-frame clones and lacks some. The table has over 7,500 clones, roughly 71% seen once. Sample: ileum tissue, taken roughly 470 days after intestinal transplantation. The receptor source for this set is a human patient who received an intestinal transplant, so some T cells may come from the graft donor. The CDR3 runs from the conserved cysteine through the conserved F or W. The D gene is left open where the match is weak. Some rows mark clone size as missing; the rest say once, few, many or name a class of expanded clone.

>TRBJ1-6|TRBV6-5|-|-
TGTGCCAGCAGTTACGGTCACTCGAATTCACCCCTCCACTTT
CASSYGHSNSPLHF
>TRBJ1-4|TRBV30|few|TRBD1
TGTGCCTGGACCCCGGGGAGGGGGCAGTTACCGATTTTT
CAWTPGRGQLPIF
>TRBJ2-5|TRBV7-9|-|-
TGTGCCAGCAGCCACCCGAGGAGCGGCTATATCCCAGGGGAGACCCAGTACTTC
CASSHPRSGYIPGETQYF
>TRBJ2-7|TRBV5-1|once|-
TGCGCCAGCACTCCAGGGGAGCATTCCTACGAGCAGTACTTC
CASTPGEHSYEQYF
>TRBJ1-5|TRBV27|few|TRBD1
TGTGCCAGCTCCTTGGGACAGGGTGGGAATCAGCCCCAGCATTTT
CASSLGQGGNQPQHF
>TRBJ1-2|TRBV6-6|-|-
TGTGCCAGCAGTTACAACCCGGGATACGGGGGCTACACCTTC
CASSYNPGYGGYTF
>TRBJ2-7|TRBV2|-|-
TGTGCCAGCAGTGTTCGGGGTAGCGAGCAGTACTTC
CASSVRGSEQYF
>TRBJ2-7|TRBV27|-|TRBD2
TGTGCCAGCAGTTTATGTCTGGGGGGGTACGAGCAGTACTTC
CASSLCLGGYEQYF
>TRBJ2-7|TRBV5-3|once|-
TGTGCCAGAAGCTTGGAGGGGATCAGCTCCTACGAGCAGTACTTC
CARSLEGISSYEQYF
>TRBJ2-5|TRBV10-3|-|-
TGTGCCATCAGTGGGGGGGCGCGGGAGCAGTACTTC
CAISGGAREQYF
>TRBJ2-1|TRBV19|-|-
TGTGCCAGTAGTATGGGGTCAATGTGGACTCTTAAAAATGAGCAGTTCTTC
CASSMGSMWTLKNEQFF
>TRBJ1-2|TRBV27|-|-
TGTGCCAGCAGTCCATCAAAATTGAGGGGCGGCTACACCTTC
CASSPSKLRGGYTF
>TRBJ2-1|TRBV6-5|-|TRBD2
TGTGCCAGCAGTTACGGGACTAGACCTTACAATGAGCAGTTCTTC
CASSYGTRPYNEQFF
>TRBJ1-4|TRBV5-4|-|TRBD1
TGTGCCAGCAGCTTGGGGGGACAGGCTTCTGAAAAACTGTTTTTT
CASSLGGQASEKLFF
>TRBJ2-4|TRBV15|-|TRBD1
TGTGCCACCAGCAGAACCGACAGGGTTGCCATTCAGTACTTC
CATSRTDRVAIQYF
>TRBJ1-2|TRBV19|-|TRBD1
TGTGCCAGTAGTACCGGGACAGCCTTATTTAACTATGGCTACACCTTC
CASSTGTALFNYGYTF
>TRBJ2-2|TRBV19|-|-
TGTGCCAGTAGTAGAGTCGCCGGGGAGCTGTTTTTT
CASSRVAGELFF
>TRBJ1-1|TRBV2|-|-
TGTGCCAGCAGCGAAGCCGGAGGGCCCCCTGAAGCTTTCTTT
CASSEAGGPPEAFF
>TRBJ2-2|TRBV5-1|-|TRBD1
TGCGCCAGCAGCCAACAGGGGACCGGGGAGCTGTTTTTT
CASSQQGTGELFF
>TRBJ1-1|TRBV11-3|few|-
TGTGCCAGCAGGTTCGGCGGGGGTTTGGAGAACACTGAAGCTTTCTTT
CASRFGGGLENTEAFF
>TRBJ1-1|TRBV6-4|once|-
TGTGCCAGCAGGAGATGGAGACACAAAAAAAACACTGAAGCTTTCTTT
CASRRWRHKKNTEAFF
>TRBJ2-7|TRBV28|-|TRBD2
TGTGCCAGCAGTTACCCCGCAAGGCCTAGCGGATGGAGCTCCTACGAGCAGTACTTC
CASSYPARPSGWSSYEQYF
>TRBJ2-1|TRBV5-1|-|TRBD1
TGCGCCAGCAGCTTGGATCCAAGACAGGGGGGCAATGAGCAGTTCTTC
CASSLDPRQGGNEQFF
>TRBJ2-5|TRBV10-2|-|TRBD2
TGCGCCAGCAGTCAGCTGACTAGCGGAGAGACCCAGTACTTC
CASSQLTSGETQYF
>TRBJ2-7|TRBV7-9|-|TRBD1
TGTGCCAGCAGCTCCGGACAGGGGGTCGAGCAGTACTTC
CASSSGQGVEQYF
>TRBJ2-5|TRBV4-1|few|-
TGCGCCAGCAGCCAAGGCCCCGGACGGCAAGAGACCCAGTACTTC
CASSQGPGRQETQYF
>TRBJ2-2|TRBV4-1|-|-
TGCGCCAGCAGCCAAGATAGGGGGGCTTCCGGGGAGCTGTTTTTT
CASSQDRGASGELFF
>TRBJ1-1|TRBV6-5|-|TRBD1
TGTGCCAGCAGCTTAACAGGGGGCCTCGGCGCTGAAGCTTTCTTT
CASSLTGGLGAEAFF
>TRBJ1-3|TRBV9|-|-
TGTGCCAGCAGCGTAGCCGCAGGGATAGGCGGAAACACCATATATTTT
CASSVAAGIGGNTIYF
>TRBJ2-4|TRBV15|-|TRBD1
TGTGCCACCAGCCGGGACAGACGAAACATTCAGTACTTC
CATSRDRRNIQYF
>TRBJ2-7|TRBV30|-|TRBD2
TGTGCCTGGGTCCGGGGGGGCCGGGAGCAGTACTTC
CAWVRGGREQYF
>TRBJ1-1|TRBV6-5|-|-
TGTGCCAGCATCGGAACTGCAAGGGGTAACACTGAAGCTTTCTTT
CASIGTARGNTEAFF
>TRBJ2-7|TRBV29-1|-|-
TGCAGCACCTTCCCGGGACATGGAACCTCCTACGAGCAGTACTTC
CSTFPGHGTSYEQYF
>TRBJ1-1|TRBV19|-|-
TGTGCCAGTAGTATTATGGGTAGATATACCAACACTGAAGCTTTCTTT
CASSIMGRYTNTEAFF
>TRBJ2-1|TRBV6-4|-|TRBD1
TGTGCCAGCAGCGTTACAGGGGAGACCTACAATGAGCAGTTCTTC
CASSVTGETYNEQFF
>TRBJ2-6|TRBV6-6|-|-
TGTGCCAGCAGTCCGACTGTTTCGGCCAACGTCCTGACTTTC
CASSPTVSANVLTF
>TRBJ1-2|TRBV7-9|-|-
TGTGCCAGCAGCTTAGGACCATACTATGGCTACACCTTC
CASSLGPYYGYTF
>TRBJ2-2|TRBV2|-|-
TGTGCCAGCAGTGTTGCTGGGGGGCCAACCGGGGAGCTGTTTTTT
CASSVAGGPTGELFF
>TRBJ2-7|TRBV19|-|-
TGTGCCAGTAGTATATTTGCAGGGGGGAAACTCGGCGAGCAGTACTTC
CASSIFAGGKLGEQYF
>TRBJ2-7|TRBV7-8|-|TRBD2
TGTGCCAGCAGCAGCGGGGTAGGCTACGAGCAGTACTTC
CASSSGVGYEQYF
>TRBJ2-7|TRBV30|-|-
TGTGCCTGGAGGGCAGGCAACTACGAGCAGTACTTC
CAWRAGNYEQYF
>TRBJ1-2|TRBV30|-|-
TGTGCCTGGAGTGATCCTACAGGGTATACGGCTAACTATGGCTACACCTTC
CAWSDPTGYTANYGYTF
>TRBJ2-7|TRBV11-2|-|-
TGTGCCGGCAGCTCCACAGAAACGGAGCAGTACTTC
CAGSSTETEQYF
>TRBJ1-2|TRBV28|-|TRBD1
TGTGCCATCCGTTCCGGGACAGACTTCTATGGCTACACCTTC
CAIRSGTDFYGYTF
>TRBJ2-2|TRBV9|-|-
TGTGCCAGCAGCGTAGTGTCAACGAACACCGGGGAGCTGTTTTTT
CASSVVSTNTGELFF
>TRBJ2-5|TRBV6-5|-|-
TGTGCCAGCTCCCTCATGGGTTCAATCAAGACCCAGTACTTC
CASSLMGSIKTQYF
>TRBJ2-7|TRBV19|-|-
TGTGCCAGTAGTATCTTGCGGGACCCCTACGAGCAGTACTTC
CASSILRDPYEQYF
>TRBJ1-2|TRBV4-2|-|-
TGTGCCAGCAGCCAAAGGGGATACGAACGGAGACTATGGGATAACTATGGCTACACCTTC
CASSQRGYERRLWDNYGYTF
>TRBJ2-7|TRBV6-1|-|TRBD1
TGTGCCAGCAGTGAAAGGGTGACAGGGGGCTACGAGCAGTACTTC
CASSERVTGGYEQYF
>TRBJ1-2|TRBV14|few|-
TGTGCCAGCAGCCAAGAGAAAAGCCGACCTAACTATGGCTACACCTTC
CASSQEKSRPNYGYTF
>TRBJ1-1|TRBV19|few|TRBD1
TGTGCCACCACGGACAGGAACGGTGAAGCTTTCTTT
CATTDRNGEAFF
>TRBJ1-6|TRBV7-9|-|-
TGTGCCAGCAGTTATATCGGCTCACCCCTCCACTTT
CASSYIGSPLHF
>TRBJ1-4|TRBV9|-|-
TGTGCCAGCAGCGCTAAAATTCTGTCCGTTAATGAAAAACTGTTTTTT
CASSAKILSVNEKLFF